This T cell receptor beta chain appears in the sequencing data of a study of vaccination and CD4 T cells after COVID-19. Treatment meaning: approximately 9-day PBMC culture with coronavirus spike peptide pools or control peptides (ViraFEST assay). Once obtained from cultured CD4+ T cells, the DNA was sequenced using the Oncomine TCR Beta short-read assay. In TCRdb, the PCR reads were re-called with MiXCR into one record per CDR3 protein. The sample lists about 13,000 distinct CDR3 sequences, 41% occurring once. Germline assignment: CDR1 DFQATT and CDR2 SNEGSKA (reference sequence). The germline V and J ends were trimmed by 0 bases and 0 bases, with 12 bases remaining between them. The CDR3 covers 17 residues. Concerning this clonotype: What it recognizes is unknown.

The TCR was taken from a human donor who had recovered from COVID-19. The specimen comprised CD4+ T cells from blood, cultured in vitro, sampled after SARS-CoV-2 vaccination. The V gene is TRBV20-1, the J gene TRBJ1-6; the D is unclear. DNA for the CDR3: TGCAGTGCTAGAGAGGCAGGAACCAGCTCCTATAATTCACCCCTCCACTTT. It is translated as CSAREAGTSSYNSPLHF.